This T cell receptor (beta chain) was obtained from a study of tumor-infiltrating lymphocytes in localized non-small cell lung cancer. The CDR3 covers 15 residues. The V end lost 0 bases, the J end lost 6 bases, and 12 bases lay between the germline ends. Germline V gene sequence: CDR1 LGHNA, CDR2 YNFKEQ. With regard to this clone: The antigen is undetermined.

The method was immunoSEQ multiplex PCR; TCRdb's version includes in-frame clones alone and lacks a portion of them. The sample includes about 16,000 clones, 60% to 85% of them seen just once. Study-wide results and limits: TCRbeta sequencing showed higher T cell infiltration in tumors than uninvolved lung.

Sequenced material: lung tumor tissue. V is TRBV4-2 and J is TRBJ2-4; tentative D call: TRBD2 (5 bases). The TCR comes from a human donor with non-small cell lung cancer. CDR3 bases: TGTGCCAGCAGCCAAGAAAGTGGGAGAGGAAACATTCAGTACTTC. Protein product: CASSQESGRGNIQYF.